This T cell receptor (beta chain) was identified during a study of T cells expressing NK-cell markers. Across the study: The authors derived TCR beta repertoires from sorted CD3+CD56+NKG2C+, CD3+CD56+NKG2C- and CD3+CD56-NKG2C+ T cells. Sequencing covered eight donors, seven HCMV-seropositive and one seronegative. Study observations and caveats: Of the CD8+ T cell pool in about 6 donors, roughly 1.0-7.5% was accounted for by dominant NKG2C+ clonotypes.

A word on this clonotype: As yet, its antigen is unknown.

The cDNA for TCR beta came from 5'RACE template switching with UMIs. From the 5' RACE reads, TCRdb lists one entry per CDR3 protein and no DNA. The table lists around 140,000 distinct CDR3 sequences. This TCR was recovered from a young man in good health. The sample taken for sequencing was blood T cells: a sorted CD56 or NKG2C T cell subset, CD4+ or CD8+ T cells, or bulk PBMC T cells (not recorded which).

CDR3 loop: CASSHETDYNSPLHF. This sequence joins TRBV7-9 and TRBJ1-6; the D gene TCRdb calls, TRBD1, cannot be checked with no DNA. This CDR3 comprises 15 residues. Germline V gene lookup returns CDR1 SEHNR and CDR2 FQNEAQ (reference sequence).